This paragraph covers one T cell receptor beta chain sequence. Its antigen remains unknown. This sample is drawn from a study of cytomegalovirus exposure and HLA in healthy donors. Across the whole study: Around 180 million T cells yielded 90 million to 130 million unique TCR beta sequences in earlier analysis. Study results and caveats: As a later analysis showed, several of the most significant clusters appeared to be linked to common viral pathogens. Across all donors, roughly uniform sequencing depth was an assumption of the presence/absence analyses. Productive status was seen about 87% or about 30% of the time for most TCR beta V segments in an earlier analysis.

Trimming took 5 bases from V and 7 from J, leaving 9 bases between them. The CDR3 totals 11 residues. Germline V lookup: CDR1 DFQATT, CDR2 SNEGSKA (reference sequence). The PCR made use of 60 Vbeta and 13 Jbeta primers. Repertoires were generated with immunoSEQ multiplex PCR, while TCRdb's copy carries only in-frame clones and drops some. Altogether approximately 150,000 clones are present, roughly four fifths being singletons, with the ten largest covering approximately 2.3%. Material: PBMCs. J is TRBJ2-1 and V is TRBV20-1, with D perhaps TRBD2 (5 bases). This TCR derives from a male donor in good health and CMV-seronegative. The chain's CDR3 is CSAGEINEQFF. CDR3 nucleotides: TGCAGTGCTGGGGAGATTAATGAGCAGTTCTTC.